This T cell receptor (beta chain) was sequenced for a study of CXCR3-negative and CXCR3-positive naive CD8 T cells (dated by TCRdb to 2018 to 2020). Describing the broader study: In total, about 150 million TRB reads were obtained, or roughly 1.5 +/- 0.3 million reads per library. Data from 11 donors, pooled across two independent experiments, went into the diversity and physicochemical repertoire analyses. TRBV-TRBJ cluster analysis included naive subsets from several donors and memory cells from 3 donors. On the study overall, not on this receptor specifically: Repertoire diversity was comparably high in both naive subsets but much lower in memory CD8+ T cells. Compared with CXCR3-negative naive cells, CXCR3-positive naive cells had TRB CDR3s with higher hydrophobicity (lower Kidera factor 4), lower energy, and higher strength and volume indices. Naive CXCR3-negative and CXCR3-positive cells from the same donor showed similar TRBV-TRBJ usage, whereas memory cells showed distinct patterns. Freshly isolated PBMCs were used for most assays because CXCR3 expression went down partially after cryopreservation. Surface CD5, linked to self-reactivity in mice, was comparable between naive subsets; TCR interaction strength was therefore also inferred from TRB CDR3 physicochemical properties.

Concerning this clonotype itself: Its specific antigen is unknown.

For every CD8+ T cell subset, over 250,000 cells were flow-sorted straight into RLT lysis buffer, and each subset was sorted in triplicate. To exclude memory contaminants, naive CD8+ T cells were stringently defined as CD45RO-CCR7+CD27+CD95-. Peripheral blood mononuclear cells were isolated from buffy coats using standard density gradient centrifugation. A FACSAria III was used to flow-sort naive CXCR3-negative and CXCR3-positive CD8+ T cells. Total RNA was extracted from sorted cells using an RNeasy Mini Kit. Sequencing instrument: NextSeq 550. The Human TCR Profiling Kit (MiLaboratory) was used to prepare UMI-labeled 5' RACE TRB cDNA libraries. cDNA synthesis used the entire amount of extracted RNA, and PCR amplification then used the entire amount of cDNA produced. Libraries were prepared in parallel using an identical number of PCR cycles. The original methods were these. With a minimum of two reads required per UMI, MIGEC and MiXCR pulled out about 50,000 +/- 9,200 unique UMI-labeled TRB cDNA molecules from each library. On average, each library contained about 40,000 +/- 10,000 functional in-frame TRB CDR3 nucleotide clonotypes without stop codons. After downsampling to 5000 UMI-labeled TRB molecules per sample, diversity metrics, including normalized Shannon-Wiener and Chao1, were computed in VDJtools. Clonotype-size-weighted physicochemical properties of the central five CDR3 residues (interaction energy, strength, volume and Kidera factor 4) were computed in VDJtools. After reprocessing by TCRdb, each CDR3 protein sequence is one entry, and no DNA is given. For this entry, the V and J calls and clone size follow TCRdb and not the study's own pipeline. The sample's table lists a count of about 150,000 distinct CDR3 sequences. Clones ranked in the top ten supply nearly 0.5% of the sample.

CDR1 and CDR2 are read off the germline V gene as MGHDK and SYGVNS. The CDR3 starts with the cysteine, ends with the phenylalanine, and has 15 residues. No DNA sequence is on record. The receptor's source is a human donor in good health. Some clones in this sample may be carry-over from other donors' samples. Sample: naive CXCR3+ CD8+ T cells from blood. In the paper's terms, the cell subset or site label means: CD45RO-CCR7+CD27+CD95- naive CD8+ T cells expressing CXCR3 (TNR3+). This receptor chain uses TRBV25-1 and TRBJ2-7; TCRdb selects TRBD2, and the lack of DNA leaves this call unchecked. The CDR3 is CASSGLAGGSYEQYF.